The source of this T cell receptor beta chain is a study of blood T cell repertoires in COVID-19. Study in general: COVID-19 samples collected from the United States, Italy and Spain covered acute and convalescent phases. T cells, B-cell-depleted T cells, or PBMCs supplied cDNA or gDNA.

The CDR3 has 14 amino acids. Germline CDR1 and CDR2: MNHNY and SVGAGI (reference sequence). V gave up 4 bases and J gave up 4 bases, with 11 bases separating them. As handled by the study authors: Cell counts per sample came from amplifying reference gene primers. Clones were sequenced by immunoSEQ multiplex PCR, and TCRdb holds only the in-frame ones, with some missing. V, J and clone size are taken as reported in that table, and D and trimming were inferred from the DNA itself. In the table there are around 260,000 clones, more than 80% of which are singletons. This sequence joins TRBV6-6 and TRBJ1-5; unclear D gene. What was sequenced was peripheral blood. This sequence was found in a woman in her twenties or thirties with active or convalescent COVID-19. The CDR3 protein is CASSWSPGNQPQHF. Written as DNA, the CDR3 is TGTGCCAGCAGTTGGAGTCCGGGGAATCAGCCCCAGCATTTT.